The sequence of this T cell receptor (beta chain) was determined in a study of beta chain features in type 1 diabetes. Study-wide points: Across patients, naive, central memory and Treg TCRB repertoires exhibited apparently greater similarity than was observed across healthy donors. Whether HLA type affects TCRB rearrangement stayed undetermined in the present work.

The isolated RNA, all of it, was reverse transcribed, so expressed TCRB transcripts were what got sequenced. TCRdb's copy holds only in-frame clones and misses some; the assay was immunoSEQ multiplex PCR. In the table there are over 150,000 clones, less than 9.5% of which are singletons. As regards this clone: Its cognate antigen is unknown.

Germline V CDR1 and CDR2: SGHVS, FQNEAQ. Trimming took 4 bases from V and 4 from J, leaving 19 bases between them. CDR3 length equals 16 residues. The genes are TRBV7-8 and TRBJ1-1, with D maybe TRBD1 (6 bases). Sequencing was performed on central memory CD4+ T cells from blood. The TCR sequence derives from a man younger than 35 in good health. The CDR3 protein is CASSSYGAGGGTEAFF. The CDR3 nucleotides are TGTGCCAGCAGCTCCTATGGGGCGGGGGGCGGCACTGAAGCTTTCTTT.